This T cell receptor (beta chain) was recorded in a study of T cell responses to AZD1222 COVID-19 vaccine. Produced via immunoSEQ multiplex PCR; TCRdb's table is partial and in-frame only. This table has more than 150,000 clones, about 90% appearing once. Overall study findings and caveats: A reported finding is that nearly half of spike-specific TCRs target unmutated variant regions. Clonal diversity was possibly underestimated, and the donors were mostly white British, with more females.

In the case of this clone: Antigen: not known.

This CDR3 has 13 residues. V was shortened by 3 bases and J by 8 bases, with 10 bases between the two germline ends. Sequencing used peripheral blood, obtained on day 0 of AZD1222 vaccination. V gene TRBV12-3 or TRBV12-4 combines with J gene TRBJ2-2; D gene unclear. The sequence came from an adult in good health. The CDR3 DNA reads TGTGCCAGCAGTTTCGTCGTGGGGGGGGAGCTGTTTTTT. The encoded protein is CASSFVVGGELFF.